This T cell receptor beta chain is drawn from a study of identical twins. Each CDR3 protein gets one entry after TCRdb re-called the 5' RACE reads with MiXCR. Of approximately 700,000 distinct CDR3 sequences listed, roughly 6% are singletons. The study's findings and limits: Without tracking the same donors, conclusions rested on cross-sectional statistical analysis. While abundant cord blood beta clonotypes carried fewer insertions, memory repertoires showed no such pattern.

CDR1 MNHNS and CDR2 SASEGT come from the germline V gene. With V trimmed by 6 bases and J by 1 base, 9 bases remained unmatched. This CDR3 spans 16 amino acids. This clonotype was seen more than once but under ten times. Its antigen is still unknown. Sequenced: naive T cells sorted from blood. The sequence derives from a man aged 18 to 29 in good health. V and J are TRBV6-1 and TRBJ2-3, with 8 bases that match TRBD1. The CDR3, as DNA: TGTGCCAGCAGCCGAAAACCGGGACAGGGCACAGATACGCAGTATTTT. Its translation is CASSRKPGQGTDTQYF.